This T cell receptor beta chain was retrieved from a study of shared clonotypes between healthy human individuals. Study in general: Three plates each covered CD4 naive and memory; CD8 naive two, CD8 memory one. Study-wide points: Approximately 5.4% of naive CD4 clonotypes were common to a few donors. The study generally estimated greater richness for naive than memory subsets.

Naive CD8 isolation took CD45RO-negative cells positively selected for CCR7 and excluded terminally differentiated effector memory CD45RA+ cells. Trimming removed 1 base at V and 3 bases at J, with 9 bases between. This CDR3 is built from 15 residues. CDR1 SEHNR and CDR2 FQNEAQ come from the germline V gene (reference sequence). Comments on this clone: The antigen is not known.

At a deep level, the assay was run. The method was immunoSEQ multiplex PCR; TCRdb's version includes in-frame clones alone and lacks a portion of them. The sample records roughly 2,000,000 clones, roughly 95% being singletons. J is TRBJ2-2 and V is TRBV7-9, with a possible D match to TRBD1 (6 bases). Sequencing was performed on naive CD8+ T cells from PBMCs. This clonotype was sampled from a man aged 18 to 30 in good health. Some clones in this sample may be carry-over from other donors' samples. CDR3 in DNA: TGTGCCAGCAGCTTAGACAGGGCTTACACCGGGGAGCTGTTTTTT. This encodes CASSLDRAYTGELFF. The variable domain in full, completed from reference TRBV7-9 and TRBJ2-2, reads DTGVSQNPRHKITKRGQNVTFRCDPISEHNRLYWYRQTLGQGPEFLTYFQNEAQLEKSRLLSDRFSAERPKGSFSTLEIQRTEQGDSAMYLCASSLDRAYTGELFFGEGSRLTVL.